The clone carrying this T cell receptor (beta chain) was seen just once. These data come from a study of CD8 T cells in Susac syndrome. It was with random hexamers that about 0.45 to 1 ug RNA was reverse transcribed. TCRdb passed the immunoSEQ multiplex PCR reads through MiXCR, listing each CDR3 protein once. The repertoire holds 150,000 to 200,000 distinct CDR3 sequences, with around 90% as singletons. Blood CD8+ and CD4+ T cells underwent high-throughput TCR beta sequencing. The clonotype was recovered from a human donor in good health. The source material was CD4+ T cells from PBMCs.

The DNA of the CDR3 is TGTGCCAGCAGCTTAACACAGACTGTTACTGGAAACACCATATATTTT. This translates into CASSLTQTVTGNTIYF. The chain combines TRBV7-6 with TRBJ1-3; D is ambiguous. Looked up from germline, CDR1 is SGHVS and CDR2 is FNYEAQ. V was shortened by 2 bases and J by 2 bases, with 13 bases between the two germline ends. This CDR3 is built from 16 residues.